The 4 T cell receptor beta chains in this list originate from one sample, sequenced in a study of blood T cell repertoires in COVID-19. Sequencing used immunoSEQ multiplex PCR; TCRdb keeps in-frame clones, though not all of them. The sample has 190,000 or so clones; 80% to 90% are singletons. The sequencing sample was made of peripheral blood. These receptors were obtained from a woman aged 18-29 years who had recovered from COVID-19.

The CDR3 bases are TGTGCCAGCAGCCCAGCCATCAGCGGGGAAGACCAGTACTTC. Amino acid sequence: CASSPAISGEDQYF. The genes are TRBV5-8 and TRBJ2-5; the match to TRBD2 covers 7 bases. In germline, CDR1 is SGHTS, CDR2 YDEGEE. The CDR3 is 14 amino acids. After removal of 4 bases from V and 10 bases from J, the junction contained 13 bases not matched to a gene.

V gene TRBV9 combines with J gene TRBJ2-1, with a tentative D call TRBD1 (6 bases). CDR3 length: 14 amino acids. CDR1 SGDLS and CDR2 YYNGEE come from the germline V gene. The V end was cut by 3 bases, the J end by 4 bases, with 11 bases between. CDR3 nucleotides: TGTGCCAGCAGCGCAGGGACAACTTACAATGAGCAGTTCTTC. Amino acids: CASSAGTTYNEQFF.

The chain uses TRBV19 and TRBJ1-2; 10 bases agree with TRBD1. V shed 5 bases, J shed 3 bases, and the junction held 6 bases outside the gene matches. The CDR3 spans 15 residues. Germline V CDR1 and CDR2: LNHDA, SQIVND (reference sequence). The CDR3 DNA sequence: TGTGCCAGTAGTCTGACAGGGGGCGCCTACTATGGCTACACCTTC. Translation: CASSLTGGAYYGYTF.

CDR3 sequence reads: CASSYSRGRTDTQYF. The CDR3 DNA sequence: TGTGCCAGCAGTTACTCGAGGGGGCGTACAGATACGCAGTATTTT. The V call is TRBV6-6, the J call TRBJ2-3, with 7 bases lining up with TRBD1. The CDR3 is made up of 15 amino acids. Germline CDR1 MNHNY, CDR2 SVGAGI (reference sequence). V gave up 0 bases and J gave up 3 bases; unmatched junction bases: 3.